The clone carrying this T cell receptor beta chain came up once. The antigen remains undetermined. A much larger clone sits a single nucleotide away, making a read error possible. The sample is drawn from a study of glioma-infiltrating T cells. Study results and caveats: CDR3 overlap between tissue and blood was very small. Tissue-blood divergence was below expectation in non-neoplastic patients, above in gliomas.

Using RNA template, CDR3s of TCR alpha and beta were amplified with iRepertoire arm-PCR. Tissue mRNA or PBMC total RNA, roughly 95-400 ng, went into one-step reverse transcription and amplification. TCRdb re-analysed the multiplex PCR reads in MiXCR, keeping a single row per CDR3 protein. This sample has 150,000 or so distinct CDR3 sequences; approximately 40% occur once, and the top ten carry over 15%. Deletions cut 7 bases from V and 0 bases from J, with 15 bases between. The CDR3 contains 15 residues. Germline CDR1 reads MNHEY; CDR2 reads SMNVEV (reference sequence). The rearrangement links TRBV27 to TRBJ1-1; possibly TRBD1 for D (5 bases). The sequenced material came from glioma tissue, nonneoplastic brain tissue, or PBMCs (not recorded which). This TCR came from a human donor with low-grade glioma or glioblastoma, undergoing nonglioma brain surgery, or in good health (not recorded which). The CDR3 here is CASTKPVQVNTEAFF. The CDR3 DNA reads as TGTGCCAGCACAAAACCGGTACAGGTGAACACTGAAGCTTTCTTT.